Listed here are 19 T cell receptor beta chains from one sample, sequenced in a study of blood T cell repertoires in COVID-19. TCRdb keeps only in-frame clones here, not all; method: immunoSEQ multiplex PCR. Seen here are just under 350,000 clones, 88% observed once, and the top ten hold 6% to 8%. The sample was peripheral blood. These receptors were obtained from a woman aged 70-85 years with COVID-19, enrolled during active disease.

This rearrangement joins TRBV27 to TRBJ1-3; D is undetermined. This CDR3 is 14 amino acids long. Deletions cut 3 bases from V and 2 bases from J, with 8 bases between. Germline V gene sequence: CDR1 MNHEY, CDR2 SMNVEV (reference sequence). CDR3 DNA sequence: TGTGCCAGCAGTTTTGGGAGTACTGGAAACACCATATATTTT. Encoded protein: CASSFGSTGNTIYF.

The chain employs TRBV12-5 and TRBJ1-5; no clear D gene. V lost 2 bases to trimming and J lost 7 bases, with 9 bases between them. The CDR3 consists of 13 residues. Per the germline V gene, CDR1 is LGHNT and CDR2 is FRNRAP. The CDR3 nucleotides read TGTGCTAGTGGTTTGTTGGCCGGGCAGCCCCAGCATTTT. Protein sequence: CASGLLAGQPQHF.

The chain couples TRBV10-2 to TRBJ2-1; perhaps TRBD2 as D (6 bases). The V and J ends lost 7 bases and 0 bases respectively, with 7 bases between them. This CDR3 is 13 amino acids long. CDR1 WSHSY and CDR2 SAAADI come from the germline V gene. CDR3 coding DNA: TGCGCCAGCATGGGGGGCTCCTACAATGAGCAGTTCTTC. The encoded protein is CASMGGSYNEQFF.

CDR3 sequence: CAWRSRTGLYEQYF. As DNA, the CDR3 is TGTGCCTGGAGGTCCAGGACAGGACTATACGAGCAGTACTTC. The chain uses TRBV30 and TRBJ2-7, with D possibly being TRBD1 (7 bases). The V end lost 3 bases, the J end lost 4 bases, and 16 bases lay between the germline ends. CDR3 length equals 14 residues. CDR1 and CDR2 (germline): GTSNPN, SVGIG (reference sequence).

With regard to this clone: Mismatch with germline at one junction end may stem from a read error. At the DNA level, this CDR3 is encoded by other sequences in the same sample as well. The J gene is TRBJ2-2, the V gene TRBV7-9, with 9 bases matching TRBD1. CDR1 and CDR2 (germline): SEHNR, FQNEAQ (reference sequence). CDR3 length equals 15 residues. CDR3 DNA: TGTGCCAGCAACATGGGACAGGGTGACACCGGGGAACTGTTTTTT. Its translation: CASNMGQGDTGELFF.

V and J are TRBV7-2 and TRBJ2-7; 9 nucleotides align to TRBD1. Germline trimming cut 1 base from V and 5 bases from J; bases unmatched to any gene: 12. Looked up from germline, CDR1 is SGHTA and CDR2 is FQGNSA. This CDR3 region has 17 residues. The CDR3 bases are TGTGCCAGCAGCTTAGGGTTTGTCGGACAGGGGCTCCACGAGCAGTACTTC. This gives the protein CASSLGFVGQGLHEQYF.

The rearrangement joins TRBV29-1 to TRBJ1-5; D not certain. This CDR3 spans 13 amino acids. Germline-derived CDR1 and CDR2 are SQVTM and ANQGSEA. Trimming cost V 7 bases and J 0 bases, with 10 bases left between them. CDR3 sequence (DNA): TGCAGCGCCCGAGGGAATAGCAATCAGCCCCAGCATTTT. Translating it yields CSARGNSNQPQHF.

With respect to this clone: One junction end does not reproduce the germline sequence, and a read error may be involved. V usage is TRBV10-1 and J usage is TRBJ2-7; TRBD2 aligns across 9 bases. Germline-derived CDR1 and CDR2 are WNHNN and SYGVQD (reference sequence). The CDR3 consists of 14 residues. The CDR3 spells CASSESIQRGDFHF. CDR3 bases: TGCGCCAGCAGTGAGTCGATCCAGCGGGGGGACTTTCATTTC.

The chain employs TRBV28 and TRBJ1-2, with 8 positions matching TRBD1. CDR1 is MDHEN, CDR2 SYDVKM, per germline. With 4 bases clipped from V and 5 bases from J, the junction kept 9 bases outside the gene matches. CDR3 length: 15 amino acids. In DNA, the CDR3 is TGTGCCAGCAGTTCTGTTGGCGACAGGGGATATGGCTACACCTTC. Protein sequence: CASSSVGDRGYGYTF.

V gene TRBV5-1 combines with J gene TRBJ1-1; TRBD1 might be the D (6 bases). The CDR3 is made up of 14 amino acids. Trimming took 4 bases from V and 0 from J, leaving 10 bases between them. CDR1 is SGHRS, CDR2 YFSETQ, per germline. CDR3 DNA: TGCGCCAGCAGCAAACAGGGAATGAACACTGAAGCTTTCTTT. This translates into CASSKQGMNTEAFF.

The chain has TRBV5-6 and TRBJ2-7; 7 positions agree with TRBD2. The CDR3 covers 14 residues. Germline CDR1 and CDR2: SGHDT and YYEEEE. V shed 4 bases, J shed 1 base, and the junction held 5 bases outside the gene matches. This chain's CDR3 is CASSQRGESYEQYF. The CDR3 DNA follows: TGTGCCAGCAGCCAACGGGGGGAGTCCTACGAGCAGTACTTC.

This chain connects TRBV23-1 to TRBJ1-6, with D tentatively TRBD1 (6 bases). TRBV23-1 is flagged as an ORF with uncertain function. The CDR3 totals 16 residues. V was clipped by 4 bases and J by 7 bases, with 17 bases between them. The CDR3 DNA reads TGCGCCAGCAGTCCGGGCGGGGGGCGATCGAATTCACCCCTCCACTTT. Protein sequence: CASSPGGGRSNSPLHF.

Regarding this clone: Mismatch with germline at one junction end may stem from a read error. The CDR3 sequence is CASTLTYGTNRGEQYF. CDR3 sequence (DNA): TGTGCCAGCACCTTAACCTACGGGACTAACCGGGGCGAGCAGTACTTC. The chain employs TRBV11-2 and TRBJ2-7; 7 bases align to TRBD2. The CDR3 sequence is 16 residues long. The germline CDR1 and CDR2 sequences are SGHAT and FQNNGV. The whole variable domain, remainder taken from reference TRBV11-2 and TRBJ2-7, is EAGVAQSPRYKIIEKRQSVAFWCNPISGHATLYWYQQILGQGPKLLIQFQNNGVVDDSQLPKDRFSAERLKGVDSTLKIQPAKLEDSAVYLCASTLTYGTNRGEQYFGPGTRLTVT.

The chain couples TRBV10-3 to TRBJ1-3; tentative D call: TRBD1 (6 bases). CDR3 length: 15 residues. V gave up 6 bases and J gave up 0 bases, with 12 bases separating them. The germline V gene encodes CDR1 ENHRY and CDR2 SYGVKD. The CDR3 loop is CAISPRTVSGNTIYF. CDR3 nucleotide sequence: TGTGCCATCAGCCCGCGGACAGTCTCTGGAAACACCATATATTTT.

V gene TRBV5-1 combines with J gene TRBJ2-1; 7 bases are shared with TRBD2. Germline assignment: CDR1 SGHRS and CDR2 YFSETQ. This CDR3 is 15 amino acids long. The ends lost 0 bases at V and 6 bases at J; junction bases unmatched: 6. CDR3 region: CASSLAPSGFNEQFF. The CDR3 DNA reads as TGCGCCAGCAGCTTGGCGCCTAGCGGATTCAATGAGCAGTTCTTC.

The chain is built from TRBV10-3 and TRBJ1-2; a weak D match, TRBD1 (6 bases). The germline V gene has CDR1 ENHRY and CDR2 SYGVKD. V dropped 3 bases and J dropped 4 bases, with 18 bases sitting between them. The CDR3 contains 16 residues. CDR3: CAISDPGQTSAYGYTF. In nucleotides, the CDR3 is TGTGCCATCAGTGACCCCGGACAGACCTCTGCCTATGGCTACACCTTC.

The chain recombines TRBV7-3 with TRBJ2-5; D is perhaps TRBD2 (6 bases). The CDR3 covers 14 residues. CDR1 is SGHTA and CDR2 is FQGTGA in the germline V gene. Trimming took 5 bases from V and 4 from J, leaving 14 bases between them. The chain's CDR3 is CASSPTSLRETQYF. CDR3 DNA: TGTGCCAGCAGCCCCACTAGCCTGAGAGAGACCCAGTACTTC.

The CDR3 here is CASSPPEGGPSYGYTF. CDR3 sequence (DNA): TGTGCCAGCTCACCACCAGAAGGGGGCCCTTCCTATGGCTACACCTTC. The chain links TRBV18 to TRBJ1-2, with 7 bases identical to TRBD1. Germline CDR1 is KGHSH and CDR2 is LQKENI. V lost 0 bases and J lost 4; bases outside the gene matches: 8. The CDR3 has 16 amino acids.

This clone was seen a few times. This sequence joins TRBV28 and TRBJ1-2; D may be TRBD1 (6 bases). The V gene's germline CDR1 is MDHEN and CDR2 SYDVKM. The CDR3 consists of 13 residues. Trimming left V 4 bases short and J 8 bases short, with 14 bases between. The CDR3: CASSSQGTRGYTF. The DNA for the CDR3 is TGTGCCAGCAGTTCACAGGGAACCAGAGGCTACACCTTC.